This entry lists 13 T cell receptor beta chains sequenced from one sample in a study of blood T cell repertoires in COVID-19. Profiled with immunoSEQ multiplex PCR; TCRdb holds only in-frame clones, not every one. The table includes fewer than 250,000 clones, roughly 89% detected once. The sequencing sample was made of PBMCs or T cells enriched from blood (not recorded which). All receptors derive from a woman aged 25 to 39 who had been exposed to COVID-19.

V and J are TRBV4-3 and TRBJ2-3, with D possibly matching TRBD2 (5 bases). CDR1 is LGHNA, CDR2 YSLEER, per germline. With 5 bases removed from V and 1 base from J, the gap between germline ends came to 10 bases. The CDR3 consists of 14 residues. For the CDR3, the DNA is TGCGCCAGCAGCACTACTAGACGCACAGATACGCAGTATTTT. Protein sequence: CASSTTRRTDTQYF.

This clone showed up just once. The genes are TRBV19 and TRBJ2-1; D may be TRBD1 (5 bases). With 9 bases removed from V and 6 bases from J, the gap between germline ends came to 12 bases. The CDR3 consists of 12 residues. CDR1 and CDR2 from the germline V gene are LNHDA and SQIVND (reference sequence). This CDR3 is CASAGLSNEQFF. The CDR3 nucleotides are TGTGCCAGCGCAGGGCTCTCCAATGAGCAGTTCTTC.

J is TRBJ2-5 and V is TRBV27, with TRBD2 identical over 8 bases. The CDR3 is made up of 13 amino acids. Trimming at V came to 10 bases and at J to 5 bases, leaving 9 bases not matched to a gene. The germline V gene has CDR1 MNHEY and CDR2 SMNVEV (reference sequence). CDR3 residues: CATAGGRAETQYF. CDR3 DNA sequence: TGTGCCACCGCGGGGGGCAGGGCGGAGACCCAGTACTTC.

This clone was counted only a few times. The chain combines TRBV9 with TRBJ2-7; perhaps TRBD1 as D (6 bases). This CDR3 has 14 amino acids. The germline V gene has CDR1 SGDLS and CDR2 YYNGEE. The V and J ends lost 2 bases and 0 bases respectively, with 9 bases between them. The chain's CDR3 is CASSVADSSYEQYF. For the CDR3, the DNA is TGTGCCAGCAGCGTTGCGGACAGCTCCTACGAGCAGTACTTC.

Note on this clone: This CDR3 is also generated by other DNA sequences in the sample. J is TRBJ1-1 and V is TRBV7-2; the D is unclear. With 2 bases removed from V and 0 bases from J, the gap between germline ends came to 4 bases. Germline loops: CDR1 SGHTA, CDR2 FQGNSA. This CDR3 region has 13 residues. In DNA form, the CDR3 reads TGTGCCAGCAGCTTAAGCCTGAACACTGAAGCTTTCTTT. Its protein product is CASSLSLNTEAFF.

This clone appeared a few times. The V call is TRBV7-8, the J call TRBJ2-5; 7 bases agree with TRBD1. V lost 5 bases, J lost 1 base, and 7 bases stayed unmatched. CDR3 length: 15 residues. Germline CDR1 SGHVS, CDR2 FQNEAQ. CDR3 residues: CASSPRDRPQETQYF. DNA of the CDR3: TGTGCCAGCAGCCCTAGGGACAGACCCCAAGAGACCCAGTACTTC.

This chain uses TRBV5-1 with TRBJ2-7, with D possibly TRBD2 on 6 matching bases. Per germline, CDR1 SGHRS and CDR2 YFSETQ. Trimming shortened V by 4 bases and J by 3 bases, and 11 bases separated the two germline ends. CDR3 length equals 13 residues. The CDR3 reads CASSPVGGYEQYF. The CDR3 region has the DNA TGCGCCAGCAGCCCTGTGGGGGGCTACGAGCAGTACTTC.

This clone was picked up a small number of times. The rearrangement links TRBV3-1 (or the pseudogene TRBV3-2) to TRBJ1-5; the D gene is possibly TRBD1 (6 bases). The CDR3 is made up of 13 amino acids. The ends were cut back, 4 bases at V and 7 bases at J, with 11 bases in the middle. The V gene's germline CDR1 is LGHDT and CDR2 YNNKEL (reference sequence). The chain's CDR3 is CASSPGGGQPQHF. The DNA of the CDR3 is TGTGCCAGCAGCCCCGGGGGGGGCCAGCCCCAGCATTTT.

The rearrangement uses TRBV5-4 and TRBJ1-1, with D possibly TRBD1 on 5 matching bases. This CDR3 region has 16 residues. Germline CDR1 reads SGHNT; CDR2 reads YYREEE (reference sequence). Trimming shortened V by 4 bases and J by 2 bases, and 18 bases separated the two germline ends. The CDR3 reads CASSETQGRGNTEAFF. CDR3 DNA: TGTGCCAGCAGCGAAACCCAAGGGAGGGGAAACACTGAAGCTTTCTTT.

V is TRBV13 and J is TRBJ2-3; the match to TRBD2 covers 13 bases. The V segment lost 4 bases and the J segment 3 bases; nucleotides outside the gene matches: 4. CDR3 length: 16 amino acids. Germline V gives CDR1 PRHDT, CDR2 FYEKMQ (reference sequence). In DNA, the CDR3 is TGTGCCAGCAGCTGGGGACTAGCGGGGAGAACAGATACGCAGTATTTT. Amino acid sequence: CASSWGLAGRTDTQYF. The whole variable domain, remainder taken from reference TRBV13 and TRBJ2-3, is AAGVIQSPRHLIKEKRETATLKCYPIPRHDTVYWYQQGPGQDPQFLISFYEKMQSDKGSIPDRFSAQQFSDYHSELNMSSLELGDSALYFCASSWGLAGRTDTQYFGPGTRLTVL.

The rearrangement uses TRBV2 and TRBJ1-2; TRBD1 might be the D (5 bases). The V end was cut by 6 bases, the J end by 4 bases, with 21 bases between. Germline-derived CDR1 and CDR2 are SNHLY and FYNNEI. The CDR3 contains 16 residues. Written as DNA, the CDR3 is TGTGCCAGCAGGGAGGGCAGCACGCGGGGGATCTATGGCTACACCTTC. Its translation is CASREGSTRGIYGYTF.

The rearrangement links TRBV12-5 to TRBJ2-1; weak D call: TRBD2 (6 bases). Germline V CDR1 and CDR2: LGHNT, FRNRAP. The CDR3 has 14 amino acids. Between the trimmed V and J ends, which lost 2 bases and 3 bases, there was a span of 8 bases. The CDR3 nucleotides are TGTGCTAGTGGTTTGATCGGGGGCTACAATGAGCAGTTCTTC. Protein: CASGLIGGYNEQFF.

This rearrangement joins TRBV7-9 to TRBJ2-1; 11 nucleotides align to TRBD2. Trimming cost V 0 bases and J 0 bases; bases outside gene matches: 1. The CDR3 loop spans 17 amino acids. Germline V gives CDR1 SEHNR, CDR2 FQNEAQ (reference sequence). CDR3 sequence: CASSLALAGGSYNEQFF. In nucleotides, the CDR3 is TGTGCCAGCAGCTTAGCGCTAGCGGGGGGCTCCTACAATGAGCAGTTCTTC.